The text below deals with one T cell receptor beta chain. The antigen is not known. TCRdb keeps only in-frame clones here, not all; method: immunoSEQ multiplex PCR. The table has approximately 92,000 clones, roughly 80% seen once. The data originate from a study of cytotoxic CD8 clonotypes in ibrutinib-treated CLL. Across the study: The patients, about ten relapsed/refractory and approximately 15 treatment-naive, included about 18 who were IGHV unmutated. Findings and caveats of the study: Higher clonality was seen at ibrutinib response and a return toward baseline at progression. There were differences in sampling times between sustained-remission and progressing patients.

CDR1 and CDR2 (germline): SGHTA, FQGNSA. J lost 5 bases, V lost 5 bases, and 10 bases had no gene match. The CDR3 covers 15 residues. Sequenced material: PBMCs, taken after 24 months of ibrutinib treatment. The gene calls are TRBV7-2 and TRBJ2-7, with TRBD1 matching over 9 bases. This receptor was taken from a human donor with chronic lymphocytic leukemia. The CDR3 spells CASSQGGTGSHEQYF. The DNA for the CDR3 is TGTGCCAGCAGCCAAGGAGGGACAGGGTCCCACGAGCAGTACTTC.